This T cell receptor (beta chain) was identified in a study of cytomegalovirus exposure and HLA in healthy donors. Study-wide points: Being productive about 90% or about 30% of the time was typical of most TCR beta V segments in an earlier analysis. Rates of TCR association differed by HLA locus in a later analysis, with DRB1 highest and HLA-C lowest.

In regard to this clone: Its antigen is currently unknown.

Primers for the PCR totalled 60 Vbeta and 13 Jbeta. Some clones are missing from TCRdb's copy, which holds only in-frame ones; the method was immunoSEQ multiplex PCR. The data hold fewer than 250,000 clones, with around 79% observed a single time. CDR1 is MNHEY, CDR2 SVGAGI, per germline. Germline trimming cut 2 bases from V and 4 bases from J; bases unmatched to any gene: 6. The CDR3 has 15 amino acids. This clonotype was obtained from a male donor in good health and CMV-seronegative. Sequenced sample: PBMCs. The chain is built from TRBV6-5 and TRBJ2-3, with TRBD1 matching over 7 bases. The CDR3 here is CASSYVRGRPDTQYF. The CDR3 DNA follows: TGTGCCAGCAGTTACGTGAGGGGGCGCCCAGATACGCAGTATTTT.